The rows below give T cell receptor beta chains drawn from one sample of a study of OX40 agonist ivuxolimab in advanced cancers. This table comes from immunoSEQ multiplex PCR, and its TCRdb copy is limited to in-frame clones, with some not included. The data contain just over 50,000 clones, around nine tenths of them singletons. The sequenced sample was CD4+ or CD8+ T cells sorted from blood, obtained in a trial of the OX40 agonist ivuxolimab. The receptor source for this set is an adult with an advanced solid tumor such as melanoma, head and neck, liver or kidney cancer. The CDR3 runs from the conserved cysteine through the conserved F or W. Each record gives: clone size, V gene, J gene, CDR3 protein. A row's size may be missing; if present it is once, few, many or a size class.

>once|TRBV7-3|TRBJ2-5
CASSLLAAGVVETQYF
>-|TRBV29-1|TRBJ1-2
CSVEDLGIWGYTF
>-|TRBV5-4|TRBJ2-2
CASSLGRTNTGELFF
>-|TRBV7-3|TRBJ1-6
CASDSYNSPLHF
>-|TRBV5-1|TRBJ1-1
CASSEPGQVKAFF
>-|TRBV19|TRBJ1-6
CASAFRARNPPSNSPLHF
>-|TRBV29-1|TRBJ1-4
CSVRVNNEKLFF
>few|TRBV6-1|TRBJ1-5
CASRVRGGQPQHF
>-|TRBV29-1|TRBJ2-7
CSVAGADGPSYEQYF
>-|TRBV27|TRBJ1-5
CASGAGYGNQPQHF
>-|TRBV9|TRBJ2-1
CASRGVNNNEQFF
>once|TRBV25-1|TRBJ2-6
CASSEVRAGANVLTF
>-|TRBV6-5|TRBJ1-1
CASSQTGTGAFF
>-|TRBV6-1|TRBJ1-5
CASSERLNQPQHF
>once|TRBV4-1|TRBJ2-5
CASSRDRVLHF
>-|TRBV5-1|TRBJ2-5
CASSHLRTGREETQYF
>once|TRBV27|TRBJ2-1
CASSFLGLAEGEQFF
>few|TRBV30|TRBJ1-1
CAWSTTGEAFF
>-|TRBV6-4|TRBJ2-2
CASRKTTGGTGELFF
>-|TRBV5-1|TRBJ2-1
CASSSGTGGYNEQFF
>-|TRBV18|TRBJ2-5
CASSPSLAPGQETQYF
>-|TRBV10-3|TRBJ2-7
CAISGASGSSYEQYF
>-|TRBV18|TRBJ2-7
CASSPQAYEQYF
>-|TRBV2|TRBJ2-3
CASSPPVPSTDTQYF
>-|TRBV28|TRBJ2-3
CASSLWQGRTGDYTDTQYF
>-|TRBV27|TRBJ2-1
CASSFGEHNEQFF
>few|TRBV5-1|TRBJ1-3
CASSASRGGSGNTIYF
>-|TRBV7-6|TRBJ2-7
CASSLSQGRTYEQYF
>few|TRBV5-4|TRBJ1-6
CASSFSRGLSKDSPLHF
>-|TRBV9|TRBJ2-1
CASSVGGRAYNEQFF
>-|TRBV7-8|TRBJ1-1
CASSLVGGGGTEAFF
>medium-sized|TRBV14|TRBJ1-2
CASSQEVHSNYGYTF
>-|TRBV6-6|TRBJ2-3
CASRRLAGEDTQYF
>-|TRBV5-6|TRBJ2-5
CASSFQETQYF
>-|TRBV6-5|TRBJ1-2
CASSYSIHQARSGYTF
>medium-sized|TRBV27|TRBJ1-6
CASSLETGSKSPLHF
>-|TRBV7-3|TRBJ2-5
CASSLRPKETQYF
>few|TRBV6-1|TRBJ1-2
CASSEGRPPRYGYTF
>once|TRBV7-8|TRBJ2-5
CASSLVQTGSHRETQYF
>-|TRBV18|TRBJ2-1
CASSPPLPGEYNEQFF
>-|TRBV18|TRBJ1-3
CASTERAPGAGTIRNTIYF
>-|TRBV19|TRBJ2-3
CASSPRWTGGTDTQYF
>once|TRBV6-1|TRBJ2-5
CASSARGEETQYF
>-|TRBV6-5|TRBJ2-3
CASSYRGGDTQYF
>-|TRBV30|TRBJ2-3
CAWSPSGAGGTQYF
>-|TRBV11-2|TRBJ2-5
CASSGTGETQYF
>-|TRBV10-1|TRBJ2-3
CASSESLWADTQYF
>-|TRBV19|TRBJ1-1
CASSIGGGNTEAFF
>-|TRBV6-5|TRBJ2-3
CASSYSGGRGADTQYF
>once|TRBV14|TRBJ1-1
CASSRGWTEAFF
>-|TRBV4-1|TRBJ1-3
CASSQPTNRDRAPSSGNTIYF
>-|TRBV10-3|TRBJ2-1
CAIGGSGGPIDEQFF
>-|TRBV19|TRBJ1-4
CASSNTGSGEKLFF
>-|TRBV5-6|TRBJ1-6
CASSGDRGYHLHF
>-|TRBV6-5|TRBJ1-3
CASSYAENSGNTIYF
>-|TRBV6-1|TRBJ1-5
CASSEDRGPPQHF
>few|TRBV6-4|TRBJ1-6
CASSDAADPNSPLHF